What follows is one T cell receptor beta chain and its context. This clonotype was counted only a few times. Its antigen is unknown. Base qualities are not provided; no much larger clone lies one nucleotide away. These data are taken from a study of T cell repertoires in cytomegalovirus infection (dated by TCRdb to between 2019 and 2020). A note on the overall study: Recently identified HLA-C-restricted CMV epitopes, whose presentation resists viral immunomodulation, were targeted by peptide stimulations together with well-studied HLA-B-restricted epitopes. Donor HLA type was relevant to the analysis, because carriage of CMV infection together with the matching HLA type was indicated by public TCR beta signatures.

The treatment or condition label, read with the paper, signifies: in vitro stimulation with specific CMV peptide epitopes to enrich CMV-specific T cells. Study-wide findings and limitations: Carriers of CMV infection plus the relevant HLA type were discriminated by the cumulative frequency of public TCR beta family members in the study cohort and in an independent 352-donor cohort. In the ex vivo response, HLA-C-restricted CMV-specific TCR beta clonotypes were dominant, and in two of eight donors the single most frequent clonotype came from this HLA-C-restricted group.

Reading the germline V gene gives CDR1 MDHEN and CDR2 SYDVKM. From its cysteine to its phenylalanine, the CDR3 spans 11 amino acids. Here the CDR3 DNA is all that survives: 33 bases in frame from base 1. V and J are truncated by 6 bases and 3 bases respectively, leaving an intervening sequence of 3 bases. Sequencing used an Illumina HiSeq 1500. TCRdb ran its own pipeline on the public reads, namely fastp trimming at Q25 and MiXCR clone calling, and kept in-frame beta chains. A single entry per CDR3 protein holds the most common genes and DNA from its merged rows. Present in this sample are about 890,000 distinct CDR3 sequences, around 32% of which were seen just once. The top ten clonotypes cover under 15% of the sample.

The chain was built from TRBV28 and TRBJ1-5, with the D gene not confidently named. The TCR originated in a human donor in good health (CMV status not recorded). Some clones in this sample may be carry-over from other donors' samples. The specimen was cultured CD8+ T cells from PBMCs, collected from culture after CMV antigen stimulation. The DNA sequence is TGTGCCAGCAGCACCAATCAGCCCCAGCATTTT. Its amino acids are CASSTNQPQHF.